A single sample gave rise to the 19 T cell receptor beta chains below, sequenced in a study of shared clonotypes between healthy human individuals. Profiling relied on immunoSEQ multiplex PCR, and the TCRdb table lists in-frame clones only, not all of them. This table holds 2 million to 2.5 million clones, just under 95% found once. The specimen sequenced was naive CD4+ T cells from PBMCs. Subset: CD45RA+ positively selected. The receptors here all came from a man aged 18 to 30 in good health. Some clones in this sample may be carry-over from other donors' samples.

The gene calls are TRBV25-1 and TRBJ1-2; 9 positions match TRBD1. Germline CDR1 reads MGHDK; CDR2 reads SYGVNS. V lost 8 bases and J lost 4; bases outside the gene matches: 5. The CDR3 consists of 13 residues. The CDR3 DNA reads TGTGCCAGCTCGGGACAGGGCCCCTATGGCTACACCTTC. It specifies CASSGQGPYGYTF.

Only one count was recorded for this clone. The CDR3 DNA follows: TGTGCCAGCTCACCACCGTCCCAGGGGGATACGCAGTATTTT. It codes for CASSPPSQGDTQYF. The genes are TRBV18 and TRBJ2-3; TRBD1 might be the D (6 bases). This CDR3 has 14 residues. CDR1 KGHSH and CDR2 LQKENI come from the germline V gene. V lost 0 bases and J 6 bases, leaving 10 bases between the germline ends.

The chain joins TRBV9 to TRBJ2-3, with 10 nucleotides matching TRBD2. Germline V lookup: CDR1 SGDLS, CDR2 YYNGEE. The CDR3 sequence is 15 residues long. V lost 3 bases to trimming and J lost 4 bases; unmatched junction nucleotides: 5. The CDR3 reads CASSAIAGGPDTQYF. The CDR3, as DNA: TGTGCCAGCAGCGCAATAGCGGGAGGCCCAGATACGCAGTATTTT. Complete variable domain (other parts from reference TRBV9 and TRBJ2-3): DSGVTQTPKHLITATGQRVTLRCSPRSGDLSVYWYQQSLDQGLQFLIQYYNGEERAKGNILERFSAQQFPDLHSELNLSSLELGDSALYFCASSAIAGGPDTQYFGPGTRLTVL.

The V and J genes are TRBV2 and TRBJ2-7, with a weak D call TRBD1 (6 bases). Germline-derived CDR1 and CDR2 are SNHLY and FYNNEI. The CDR3 is made up of 16 amino acids. Trimming took off 6 bases at V and 3 bases at J, with 21 bases between the two ends. The CDR3 loop is CASRRQAPLRVYEQYF. In DNA, the CDR3 is TGTGCCAGCAGAAGACAGGCCCCCCTGAGGGTCTACGAGCAGTACTTC.

This chain links TRBV28 with TRBJ2-7; the match to TRBD1 covers 8 bases. The germline V gene encodes CDR1 MDHEN and CDR2 SYDVKM. With V trimmed by 8 bases and J by 2 bases, 11 bases remained unmatched. The CDR3 totals 15 residues. CDR3 in amino acids: CASRPWQGAPYEQYF. DNA of the CDR3: TGTGCCAGCCGTCCATGGCAGGGGGCCCCCTACGAGCAGTACTTC.

The sample holds one count of this clone. The chain has TRBV2 and TRBJ2-7, with 10 bases lining up with TRBD1. V dropped 11 bases and J dropped 2; count of bases not matched to a gene: 9. Germline CDR1 SNHLY, CDR2 FYNNEI. The CDR3 is made up of 14 amino acids. CDR3 DNA: TGTGCCGTACAATGGGACAGGGGAACCTACGAGCAGTACTTC. Its protein product is CAVQWDRGTYEQYF.

The chain combines TRBV27 with TRBJ2-2; TRBD1 or TRBD2 may be the D gene (5 bases each). CDR1 and CDR2 from the germline V gene are MNHEY and SMNVEV (reference sequence). Trimming took 7 bases from V and 7 from J, leaving 7 bases between them. The CDR3 contains 11 residues. The CDR3 protein is CASTGSGELFF. The CDR3 nucleotides read TGTGCCAGCACAGGGAGCGGGGAGCTGTTTTTT.

The V and J genes are TRBV7-3 and TRBJ2-3, with 11 bases fitting TRBD2. Germline V CDR1 and CDR2: SGHTA, FQGTGA. The trim removed 0 bases at V and 2 bases at J, leaving 1 base unmatched. The CDR3 is 16 residues long. The CDR3 protein is CASSLTTSGDTDTQYF. Here the CDR3 DNA reads TGTGCCAGCAGCTTAACGACTAGCGGGGACACAGATACGCAGTATTTT.

V gene TRBV11-3 combines with J gene TRBJ1-6; the D is unclear. Germline CDR1 is SGHNT and CDR2 is YENEEA. The CDR3 has 15 amino acids. Trimming shortened V by 2 bases and J by 7 bases, and 12 bases separated the two germline ends. Here the CDR3 reads CASSLSGSANSPLHF. The CDR3 DNA reads TGTGCCAGCAGCTTATCCGGATCTGCCAATTCACCCCTCCACTTT.

V is TRBV4-3 and J is TRBJ2-4, with unresolved D. The CDR3 is 16 residues long. Looked up from germline, CDR1 is LGHNA and CDR2 is YSLEER. V dropped 0 bases and J dropped 0 bases, with 9 bases sitting between them. Here the CDR3 DNA reads TGCGCCAGCAGCCAAGAGGTCGCTGGAGCCAAAAACATTCAGTACTTC. Translated: CASSQEVAGAKNIQYF.

V and J are TRBV27 and TRBJ2-7; D uncertain. The CDR3 is 15 amino acids. Germline CDR1 reads MNHEY; CDR2 reads SMNVEV (reference sequence). V lost 3 bases and J 0 bases, leaving 12 bases between the germline ends. CDR3 protein: CASSLIRRSSYEQYF. CDR3 bases: TGTGCCAGCAGTTTGATCCGGCGCAGCTCCTACGAGCAGTACTTC.

CDR3 residues: CASRGTSGITDTQYF. As DNA, the CDR3 is TGCGCCAGCAGGGGGACTAGCGGGATCACAGATACGCAGTATTTT. This sequence joins TRBV10-1 and TRBJ2-3, with 13 positions matching TRBD2. The junction had 2 bases not matched to a gene; V was cut back by 6 bases and J by 2 bases. This CDR3 has 15 amino acids. Germline-derived CDR1 and CDR2 are WNHNN and SYGVQD (reference sequence).

The J gene is TRBJ1-1, the V gene TRBV27, with TRBD1 identical over 7 bases. With V trimmed by 5 bases and J by 3 bases, 9 bases remained unmatched. The CDR3 is made up of 15 amino acids. The germline gives CDR1 MNHEY, CDR2 SMNVEV (reference sequence). The CDR3 sequence: CASSPAARGYTEAFF. The CDR3 nucleotides read TGTGCCAGCAGTCCCGCCGCCAGGGGGTACACTGAAGCTTTCTTT.

On this clone itself: The same CDR3 arises from other DNA sequences in this sample as well. The genes are TRBV5-1 and TRBJ2-2, with 9 bases aligning to TRBD2. The CDR3 totals 16 residues. V was pared by 1 base and J by 6 bases, with 7 bases of the junction left unmatched. CDR1 and CDR2 (germline): SGHRS, YFSETQ. CDR3 nucleotide sequence: TGCGCCAGCAGCTTGTTGGCGGGAGGGCCATCCGGGGAGCTGTTTTTT. Translated: CASSLLAGGPSGELFF.

J is TRBJ2-3 and V is TRBV9; TRBD2 matches at 7 bases. CDR1 is SGDLS, CDR2 YYNGEE, per germline. V shed 4 bases, J shed 5 bases, and the junction held 10 bases outside the gene matches. This CDR3 is 15 amino acids long. In nucleotides, the CDR3 is TGTGCCAGCAGCCCTCAGGCGGGAGTTGGAGATACGCAGTATTTT. Its protein product is CASSPQAGVGDTQYF.

This clone was seen just once. The CDR3 DNA sequence: TGTGCCAGCAGCCAAGGGACTAGCGGGACCCCCGGGCAGTACTTC. This gives the protein CASSQGTSGTPGQYF. J is TRBJ2-7 and V is TRBV9, with 13 bases matching TRBD2. Trimming at V came to 4 bases and at J to 9 bases, leaving 10 bases not matched to a gene. The germline gives CDR1 SGDLS, CDR2 YYNGEE. This CDR3 has 15 amino acids. The complete variable domain, with remaining parts taken from reference TRBV9 and TRBJ2-7, reads DSGVTQTPKHLITATGQRVTLRCSPRSGDLSVYWYQQSLDQGLQFLIQYYNGEERAKGNILERFSAQQFPDLHSELNLSSLELGDSALYFCASSQGTSGTPGQYFGPGTRLTVT.

This clone was recorded once. CDR3 in DNA: TGTGCCAGCAGTGCTTCAGGGACAGGGAGCAATCAGCCCCAGCATTTT. Translated: CASSASGTGSNQPQHF. The chain carries TRBV28 and TRBJ1-5, with 9 bases lining up with TRBD1. Trimming removed 5 bases from V and 1 base from J; junction bases left unmatched: 6. CDR3 length: 16 residues. Germline-derived CDR1 and CDR2 are MDHEN and SYDVKM.

V and J are TRBV2 and TRBJ2-7; 7 nucleotides align to TRBD1. V lost 2 bases and J lost 4; bases outside the gene matches: 5. Per the germline V gene, CDR1 is SNHLY and CDR2 is FYNNEI. This CDR3 is 14 amino acids long. This chain's CDR3 is CASSEQGVQYEQYF. CDR3 nucleotide sequence: TGTGCCAGCAGTGAACAGGGGGTGCAGTACGAGCAGTACTTC.

This chain links TRBV18 with TRBJ1-2, with 7 bases lining up with TRBD1. Germline-derived CDR1 and CDR2 are KGHSH and LQKENI. Unmatched junction bases numbered 8, after V lost 2 bases and J lost 5 bases. This CDR3 region has 15 residues. CDR3 in amino acids: CASSPRTGQPYGYTF. DNA for the CDR3: TGTGCCAGCTCACCAAGAACGGGACAGCCATATGGCTACACCTTC.